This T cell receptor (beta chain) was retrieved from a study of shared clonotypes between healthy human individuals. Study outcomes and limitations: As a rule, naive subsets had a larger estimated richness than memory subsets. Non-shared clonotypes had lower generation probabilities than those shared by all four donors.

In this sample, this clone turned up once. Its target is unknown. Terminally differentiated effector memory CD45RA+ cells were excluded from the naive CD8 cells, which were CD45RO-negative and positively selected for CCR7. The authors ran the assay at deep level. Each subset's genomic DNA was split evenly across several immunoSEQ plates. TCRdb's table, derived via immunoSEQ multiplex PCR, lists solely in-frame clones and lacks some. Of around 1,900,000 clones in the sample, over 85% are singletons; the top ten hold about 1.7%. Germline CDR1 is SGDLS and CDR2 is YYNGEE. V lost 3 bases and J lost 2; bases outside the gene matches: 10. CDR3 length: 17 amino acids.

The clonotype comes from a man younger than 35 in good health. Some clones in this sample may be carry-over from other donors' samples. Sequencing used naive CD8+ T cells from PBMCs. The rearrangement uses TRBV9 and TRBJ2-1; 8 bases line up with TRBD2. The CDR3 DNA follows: TGTGCCAGCAGCGGAGAGAGACTAGCGCTGGCCTACAATGAGCAGTTCTTC. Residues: CASSGERLALAYNEQFF.